Listed here is a single TCR beta chain. The data were obtained in a study of blood T cell repertoires in COVID-19. Study overall: Whether acute or convalescent, the COVID-19 samples came from the United States, Italy and Spain. PBMCs, B-cell-depleted T cells, or T cells provided the cDNA or gDNA that made up the material.

The trim removed 4 bases at V and 5 bases at J, leaving 4 bases unmatched. CDR3 size: 15 residues. Germline lookup yields CDR1 SGHAT and CDR2 FQDESV (reference sequence). Clones were read by immunoSEQ multiplex PCR, and TCRdb kept only the in-frame ones, dropping some. Among about 180,000 clones listed, 84% were seen once. This rearrangement joins TRBV11-1 to TRBJ2-5; 13 nucleotides align to TRBD2. Sequencing was carried out using peripheral blood. The clonotype originates from a man aged 18 to 29 with active or convalescent COVID-19. CDR3 in amino acids: CASSWTSGSKETQYF. The CDR3 DNA reads as TGTGCCAGCAGCTGGACTAGCGGGAGTAAGGAGACCCAGTACTTC. Together with reference TRBV11-1 and TRBJ2-5, the CDR3 gives the full variable domain: EAEVAQSPRYKITEKSQAVAFWCDPISGHATLYWYRQILGQGPELLVQFQDESVVDDSQLPKDRFSAERLKGVDSTLKIQPAELGDSAMYLCASSWTSGSKETQYFGPGTRLLVL.